This T cell receptor (beta chain) was observed in a study of cytomegalovirus exposure and HLA in healthy donors. Study overall: Membership in the Caucasian-associated ancestry cluster was found for 81% of approximately 380 genotyped donors.

Trimming took 4 bases from V and 7 from J; bases not matched to a gene: 10. This CDR3 has 16 amino acids. Germline CDR1 reads SGHDT; CDR2 reads YYEEEE. Findings and caveats of the study: Because they were indistinguishable, some V segments, including TRBV6-2 and TRBV6-3, were excluded. A later analysis found TCR association rates differed by HLA locus, highest for DRB1 and lowest for HLA-C.

Concerning this clone itself: The antigen is unknown.

Vbeta (60) and Jbeta (13) primers were used in the PCR. Repertoires were generated with immunoSEQ multiplex PCR, while TCRdb's copy carries only in-frame clones and drops some. Here the sample table reports 45,000 to 70,000 clones. Sequenced: PBMCs. The source of this sequence is a woman between 50 and 59 years old in good health and CMV-seropositive. The chain combines TRBV5-6 with TRBJ1-5, with TRBD1 matching over 11 bases. The CDR3 spells CASSETGTGGGQPQHF. The CDR3 DNA follows: TGTGCCAGCAGCGAGACCGGGACAGGGGGAGGCCAGCCCCAGCATTTT.